The clone carrying this T cell receptor beta chain was seen at least ten times. Its antigen remains unknown. Germline trimming cut 1 base from V and 5 bases from J; bases unmatched to any gene: 7. The germline CDR1 and CDR2 sequences are SQVTM and ANQGSEA. The CDR3 runs to 14 residues. A J-beta primer mix and a sample-barcoded 5' primer were used in a second PCR of roughly 7 to 12 cycles. Via MiXCR, TCRdb re-called the 5' RACE reads, giving one row per CDR3 protein. The table lists 650,000 to 1,000,000 distinct CDR3 sequences, about 36% of them singletons. The data originate from a study of blood T cells in healthy people across ages. General study points: A roughly linear fall in TCR beta diversity per million T cells was seen with increasing age.

The sample providers were healthy Caucasian people from Russia, aged about 6 to 95. Extractions gave at least 5.5 micrograms of total RNA per sample. Material for sequencing was blood. The gene calls are TRBV29-1 and TRBJ2-7, with 8 bases that match TRBD1. The sequence came from a man younger than 30 in good health. CDR3 nucleotide sequence: TGCAGCGTTGAAGGGACGGACAGGGCCAACGAGCAGTACTTC. Its protein is CSVEGTDRANEQYF.